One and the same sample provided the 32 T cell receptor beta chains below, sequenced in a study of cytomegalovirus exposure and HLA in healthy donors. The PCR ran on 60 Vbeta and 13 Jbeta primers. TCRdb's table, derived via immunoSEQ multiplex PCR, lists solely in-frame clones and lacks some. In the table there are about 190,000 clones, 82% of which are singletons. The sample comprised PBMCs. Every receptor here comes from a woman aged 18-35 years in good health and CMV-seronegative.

The CDR3 loop reads CASSKAGTGGDHEKLFF. The DNA for the CDR3 is TGCGCCAGCAGCAAGGCCGGGACAGGGGGTGATCATGAAAAACTGTTTTTT. The chain carries TRBV5-1 and TRBJ1-4; 11 bases are shared with TRBD1. The trim removed 4 bases at V and 6 bases at J, leaving 11 bases unmatched. CDR1 is SGHRS and CDR2 is YFSETQ in the germline V gene. This CDR3 spans 17 amino acids.

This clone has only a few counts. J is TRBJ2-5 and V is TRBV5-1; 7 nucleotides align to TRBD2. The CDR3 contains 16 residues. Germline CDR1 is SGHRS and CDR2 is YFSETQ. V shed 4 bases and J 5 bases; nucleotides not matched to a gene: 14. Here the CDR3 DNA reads TGCGCCAGCAGCACGGCCGGGACTATCCTCTCGGAGACCCAGTACTTC. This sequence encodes CASSTAGTILSETQYF.

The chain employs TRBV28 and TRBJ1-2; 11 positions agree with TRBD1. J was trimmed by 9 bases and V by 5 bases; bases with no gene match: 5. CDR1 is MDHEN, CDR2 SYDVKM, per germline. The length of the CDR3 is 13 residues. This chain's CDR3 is CASSGGTGGRYTF. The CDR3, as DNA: TGTGCCAGCAGTGGAGGGACAGGGGGTCGCTACACCTTC.

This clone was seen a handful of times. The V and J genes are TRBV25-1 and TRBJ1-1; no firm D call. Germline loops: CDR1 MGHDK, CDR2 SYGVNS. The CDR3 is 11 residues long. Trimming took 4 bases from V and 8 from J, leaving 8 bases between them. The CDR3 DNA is TGTGCCAGCAGTGGAGGGTGGGAAGCTTTCTTT. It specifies CASSGGWEAFF.

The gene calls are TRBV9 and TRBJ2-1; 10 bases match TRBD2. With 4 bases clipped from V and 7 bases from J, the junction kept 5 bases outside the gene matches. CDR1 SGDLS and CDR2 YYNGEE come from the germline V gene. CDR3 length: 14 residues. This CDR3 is CASSSGLADNEQFF. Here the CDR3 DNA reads TGTGCCAGCAGCTCCGGACTAGCGGATAATGAGCAGTTCTTC.

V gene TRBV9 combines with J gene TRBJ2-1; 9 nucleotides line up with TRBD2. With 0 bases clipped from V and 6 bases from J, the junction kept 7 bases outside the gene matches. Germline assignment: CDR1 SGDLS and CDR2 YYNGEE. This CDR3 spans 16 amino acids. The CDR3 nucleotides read TGTGCCAGCAGCGTAGGTTCTGCGGGAGGGCTCAATGAGCAGTTCTTC. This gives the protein CASSVGSAGGLNEQFF. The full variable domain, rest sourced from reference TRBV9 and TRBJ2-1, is DSGVTQTPKHLITATGQRVTLRCSPRSGDLSVYWYQQSLDQGLQFLIQYYNGEERAKGNILERFSAQQFPDLHSELNLSSLELGDSALYFCASSVGSAGGLNEQFFGPGTRLTVL.

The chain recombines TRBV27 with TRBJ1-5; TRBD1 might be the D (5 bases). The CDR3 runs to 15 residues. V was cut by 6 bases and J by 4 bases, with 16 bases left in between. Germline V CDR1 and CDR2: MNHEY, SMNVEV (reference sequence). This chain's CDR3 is CASSHRQSSNQPQHF. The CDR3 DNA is TGTGCCAGCAGCCACAGACAGTCAAGTAATCAGCCCCAGCATTTT.

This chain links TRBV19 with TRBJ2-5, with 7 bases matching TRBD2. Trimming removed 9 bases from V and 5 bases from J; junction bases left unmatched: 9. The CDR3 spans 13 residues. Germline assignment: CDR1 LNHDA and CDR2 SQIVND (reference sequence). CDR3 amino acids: CASTTGGRETQYF. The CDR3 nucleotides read TGTGCCAGCACAACGGGGGGAAGGGAGACCCAGTACTTC.

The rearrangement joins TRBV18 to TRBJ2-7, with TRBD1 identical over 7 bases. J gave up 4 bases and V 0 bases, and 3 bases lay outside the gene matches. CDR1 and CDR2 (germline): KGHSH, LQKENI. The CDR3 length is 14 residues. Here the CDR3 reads CASSPPGDRYEQYF. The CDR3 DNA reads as TGTGCCAGCTCACCACCCGGGGACAGATACGAGCAGTACTTC. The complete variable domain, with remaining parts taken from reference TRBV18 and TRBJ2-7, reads NAGVMQNPRHLVRRRGQEARLRCSPMKGHSHVYWYRQLPEEGLKFMVYLQKENIIDESGMPKERFSAEFPKEGPSILRIQQVVRGDSAAYFCASSPPGDRYEQYFGPGTRLTVT.

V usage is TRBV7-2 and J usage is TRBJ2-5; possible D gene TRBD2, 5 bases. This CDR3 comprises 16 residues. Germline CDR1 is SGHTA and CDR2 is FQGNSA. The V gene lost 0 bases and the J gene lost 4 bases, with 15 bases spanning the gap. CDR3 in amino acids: CASSLAHSSSIETQYF. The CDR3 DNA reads TGTGCCAGCAGCTTAGCCCATTCTAGCAGTATAGAGACCCAGTACTTC. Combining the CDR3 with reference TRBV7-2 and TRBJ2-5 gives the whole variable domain GAGVSQSPSNKVTEKGKDVELRCDPISGHTALYWYRQSLGQGLEFLIYFQGNSAPDKSGLPSDRFSAERTGGSVSTLTIQRTQQEDSAVYLCASSLAHSSSIETQYFGPGTRLLVL.

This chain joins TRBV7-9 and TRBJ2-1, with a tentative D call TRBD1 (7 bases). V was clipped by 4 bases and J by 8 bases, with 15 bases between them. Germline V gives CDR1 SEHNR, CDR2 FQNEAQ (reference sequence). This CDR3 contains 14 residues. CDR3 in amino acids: CASSSQTGEDEQFF. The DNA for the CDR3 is TGTGCCAGCAGCTCCCAAACAGGGGAGGATGAGCAGTTCTTC.

For the CDR3, the DNA is TGTGCCAGCAGCCCCCGTGACACCGGGGAGCTGTTTTTT. Residues: CASSPRDTGELFF. V gene TRBV11-3 combines with J gene TRBJ2-2; no definite D call. There are 13 residues in the CDR3. Germline V gene sequence: CDR1 SGHNT, CDR2 YENEEA. V was pared by 5 bases and J by 3 bases, with 7 bases between.

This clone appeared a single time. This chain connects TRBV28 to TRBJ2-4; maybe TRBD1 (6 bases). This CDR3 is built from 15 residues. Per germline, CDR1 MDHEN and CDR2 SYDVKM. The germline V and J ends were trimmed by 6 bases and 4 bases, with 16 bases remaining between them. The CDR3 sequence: CASSPTGTLKNIQYF. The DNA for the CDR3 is TGTGCCAGCAGCCCAACCGGGACACTTAAAAACATTCAGTACTTC. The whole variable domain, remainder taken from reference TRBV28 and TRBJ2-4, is DVKVTQSSRYLVKRTGEKVFLECVQDMDHENMFWYRQDPGLGLRLIYFSYDVKMKEKGDIPEGYSVSREKKERFSLILESASTNQTSMYLCASSPTGTLKNIQYFGAGTRLSVL.

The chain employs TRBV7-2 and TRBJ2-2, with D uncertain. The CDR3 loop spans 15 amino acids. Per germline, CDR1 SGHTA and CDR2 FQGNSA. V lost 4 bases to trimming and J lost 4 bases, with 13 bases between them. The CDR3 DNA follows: TGTGCCAGCAGCTCTAGTATAGGTGCCACCGGGGAGCTGTTTTTT. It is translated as CASSSSIGATGELFF.

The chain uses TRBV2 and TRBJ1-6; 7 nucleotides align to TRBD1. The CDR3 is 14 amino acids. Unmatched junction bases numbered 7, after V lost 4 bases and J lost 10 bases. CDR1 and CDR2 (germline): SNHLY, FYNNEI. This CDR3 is CASSGQGAPSPLHF. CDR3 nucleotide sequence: TGTGCCAGCAGTGGACAGGGAGCGCCGTCACCCCTCCACTTT.

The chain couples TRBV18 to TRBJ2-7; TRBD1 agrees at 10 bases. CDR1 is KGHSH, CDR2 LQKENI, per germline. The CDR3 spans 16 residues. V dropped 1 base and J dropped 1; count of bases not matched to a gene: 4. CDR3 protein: CASSPRRTGGSYEQYF. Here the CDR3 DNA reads TGTGCCAGCTCACCACGTAGGACAGGGGGGTCCTACGAGCAGTACTTC.

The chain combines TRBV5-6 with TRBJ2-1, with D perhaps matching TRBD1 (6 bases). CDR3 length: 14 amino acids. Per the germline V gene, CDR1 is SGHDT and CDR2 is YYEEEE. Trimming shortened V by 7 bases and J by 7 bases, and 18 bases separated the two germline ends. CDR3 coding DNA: TGTGCCAGCCTTGGTGGGGGCTGGATAAATGAGCAGTTCTTC. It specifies CASLGGGWINEQFF. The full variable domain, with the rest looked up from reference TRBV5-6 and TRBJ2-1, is DAGVTQSPTHLIKTRGQQVTLRCSPKSGHDTVSWYQQALGQGPQFIFQYYEEEERQRGNFPDRFSGHQFPNYSSELNVNALLLGDSALYLCASLGGGWINEQFFGPGTRLTVL.

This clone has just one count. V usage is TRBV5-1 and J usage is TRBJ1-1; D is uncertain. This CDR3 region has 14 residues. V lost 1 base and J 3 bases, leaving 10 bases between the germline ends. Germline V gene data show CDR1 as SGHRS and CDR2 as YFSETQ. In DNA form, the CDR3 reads TGCGCCAGCAGCTTGATTGGCAGTGACACTGAAGCTTTCTTT. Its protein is CASSLIGSDTEAFF.

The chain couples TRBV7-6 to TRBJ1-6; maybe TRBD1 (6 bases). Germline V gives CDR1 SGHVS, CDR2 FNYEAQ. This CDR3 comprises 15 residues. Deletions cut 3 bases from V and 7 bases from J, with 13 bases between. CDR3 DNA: TGTGCCAGCAGCTTTTCAGGGGCGGCCAATTCACCCCTCCACTTT. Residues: CASSFSGAANSPLHF. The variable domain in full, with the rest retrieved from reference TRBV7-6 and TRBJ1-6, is GAGVSQSPRYKVTKRGQDVALRCDPISGHVSLYWYRQALGQGPEFLTYFNYEAQQDKSGLPNDRFSAERPEGSISTLTIQRTEQRDSAMYRCASSFSGAANSPLHFGNGTRLTVT.

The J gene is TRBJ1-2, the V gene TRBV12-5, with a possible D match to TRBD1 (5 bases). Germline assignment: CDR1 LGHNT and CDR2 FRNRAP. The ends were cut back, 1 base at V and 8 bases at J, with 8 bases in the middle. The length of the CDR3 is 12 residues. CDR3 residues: CASGLGGWGYTF. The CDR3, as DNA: TGTGCTAGTGGTTTGGGGGGCTGGGGCTACACCTTC.

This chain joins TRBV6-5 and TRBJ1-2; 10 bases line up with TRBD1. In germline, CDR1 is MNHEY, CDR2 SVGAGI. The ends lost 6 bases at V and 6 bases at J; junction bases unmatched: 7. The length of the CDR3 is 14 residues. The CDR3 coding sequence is TGTGCCAGCAGCATACCGGGACAGGGGAATGGCTACACCTTC. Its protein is CASSIPGQGNGYTF.

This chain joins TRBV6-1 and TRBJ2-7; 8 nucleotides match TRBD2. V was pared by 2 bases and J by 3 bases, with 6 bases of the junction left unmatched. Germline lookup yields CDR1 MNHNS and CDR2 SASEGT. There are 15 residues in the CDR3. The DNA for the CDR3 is TGTGCCAGCAGTGAATCGCCGGGGGGGCACTACGAGCAGTACTTC. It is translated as CASSESPGGHYEQYF.

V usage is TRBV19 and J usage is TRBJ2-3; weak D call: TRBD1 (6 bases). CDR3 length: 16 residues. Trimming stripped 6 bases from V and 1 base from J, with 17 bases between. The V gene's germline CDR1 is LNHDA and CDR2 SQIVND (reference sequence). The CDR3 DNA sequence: TGTGCCAGTAGAGCTTCTACAGGGTCGGGCACAGATACGCAGTATTTT. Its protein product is CASRASTGSGTDTQYF.

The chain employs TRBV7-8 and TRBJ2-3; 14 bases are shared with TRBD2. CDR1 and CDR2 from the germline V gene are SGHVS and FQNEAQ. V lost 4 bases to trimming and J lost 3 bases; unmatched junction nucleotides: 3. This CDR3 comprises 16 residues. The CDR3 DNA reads TGTGCCAGCAGCTGGGGGACTAGCGGGAGTACAGATACGCAGTATTTT. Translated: CASSWGTSGSTDTQYF.

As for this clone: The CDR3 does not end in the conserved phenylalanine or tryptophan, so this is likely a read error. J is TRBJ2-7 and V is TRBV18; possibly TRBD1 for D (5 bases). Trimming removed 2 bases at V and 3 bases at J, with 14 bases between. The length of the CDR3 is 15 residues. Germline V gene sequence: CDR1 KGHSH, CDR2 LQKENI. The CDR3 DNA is TGTGCCAGCTCACCAGTAGGGGATGTGGGCTACGAGCAGTACCTC. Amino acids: CASSPVGDVGYEQYL.

As DNA, the CDR3 is TGTGCCAGCATAGACAGGGGGCTAGACTATGGCTACACCTTC. Translating gives CASIDRGLDYGYTF. The gene calls are TRBV2 and TRBJ1-2; 10 bases fit TRBD1. The CDR3 covers 14 residues. The junction had 5 bases not matched to a gene; V was cut back by 7 bases and J by 3 bases. In germline, CDR1 is SNHLY, CDR2 FYNNEI.

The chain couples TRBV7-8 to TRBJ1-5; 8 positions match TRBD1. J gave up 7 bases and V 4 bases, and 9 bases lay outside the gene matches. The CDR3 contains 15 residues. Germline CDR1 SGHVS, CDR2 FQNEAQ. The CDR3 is CASSSPQGAGQPQHF. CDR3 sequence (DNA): TGTGCCAGCAGCTCCCCCCAGGGGGCGGGACAGCCCCAGCATTTT.

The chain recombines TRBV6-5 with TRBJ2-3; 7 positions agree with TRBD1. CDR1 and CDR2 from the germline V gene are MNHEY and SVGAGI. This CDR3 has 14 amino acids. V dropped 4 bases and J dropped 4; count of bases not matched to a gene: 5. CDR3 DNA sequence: TGTGCCAGCAGTTGGTCAGGGGGTTCAGATACGCAGTATTTT. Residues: CASSWSGGSDTQYF.

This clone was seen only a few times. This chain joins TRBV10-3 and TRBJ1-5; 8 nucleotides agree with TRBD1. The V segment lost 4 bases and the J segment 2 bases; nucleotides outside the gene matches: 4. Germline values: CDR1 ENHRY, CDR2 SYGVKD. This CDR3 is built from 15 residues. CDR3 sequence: CAISVSGGGNQPQHF. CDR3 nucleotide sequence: TGTGCCATCAGTGTGTCAGGGGGCGGCAATCAGCCCCAGCATTTT.

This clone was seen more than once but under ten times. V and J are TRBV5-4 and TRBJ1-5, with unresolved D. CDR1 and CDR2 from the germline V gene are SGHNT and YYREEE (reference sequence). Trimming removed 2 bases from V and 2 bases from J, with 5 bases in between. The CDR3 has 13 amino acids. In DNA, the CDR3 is TGTGCCAGCAGCTTCGGGGGCAATCAGCCCCAGCATTTT. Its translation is CASSFGGNQPQHF. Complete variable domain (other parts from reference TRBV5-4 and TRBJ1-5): ETGVTQSPTHLIKTRGQQVTLRCSSQSGHNTVSWYQQALGQGPQFIFQYYREEENGRGNFPPRFSGLQFPNYSSELNVNALELDDSALYLCASSFGGNQPQHFGDGTRLSIL.

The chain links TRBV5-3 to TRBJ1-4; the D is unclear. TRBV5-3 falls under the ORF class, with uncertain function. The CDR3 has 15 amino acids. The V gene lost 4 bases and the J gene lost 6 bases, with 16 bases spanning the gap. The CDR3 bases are TGTGCCAGAAGCACCGACCGGGTGGATGATGAAAAACTGTTTTTT. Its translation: CARSTDRVDDEKLFF.

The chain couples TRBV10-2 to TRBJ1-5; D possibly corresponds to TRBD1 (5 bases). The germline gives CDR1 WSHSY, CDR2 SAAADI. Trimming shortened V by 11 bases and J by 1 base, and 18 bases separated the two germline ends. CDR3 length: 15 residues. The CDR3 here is CASGGGEVSNQPQHF. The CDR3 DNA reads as TGCGCCTCCGGGGGGGGAGAAGTAAGCAATCAGCCCCAGCATTTT.